A single sample gave rise to the 2 T cell receptor beta chains below, sequenced in a study of post-analysis software for immune sequencing data. The TCR beta cDNA libraries carried unique molecular identifiers. MiXCR, applied by TCRdb to the PCR reads, yields one record per CDR3 protein. The sample carries about 820,000 distinct CDR3 sequences, approximately 50% recorded once. These receptors are not linked to any known antigen. Study conclusions and caveats: Relative to controls, patients had a few TRBV segments at higher frequency, with TRBV5-6, TRBV5-1 and TRBV20-1 among these.

Specimen: blood. These receptors all come from a girl aged 10 to 17 with multiple sclerosis.

The genes are TRBV20-1 and TRBJ2-1, with D tentatively TRBD1 or TRBD2 (5 bases each). The germline CDR1 and CDR2 sequences are DFQATT and SNEGSKA (reference sequence). CDR3 length: 15 amino acids. V was shortened by 5 bases and J by 0 bases, with 14 bases between the two germline ends. The CDR3 bases are TGCAGTGCTGAGGGACGGCCAGGCTCCTACAATGAGCAGTTCTTC. This codes for CSAEGRPGSYNEQFF.

The chain recombines TRBV12-3 or TRBV12-4 with TRBJ1-1; D is undetermined. The CDR3 is 14 residues long. The V end lost 4 bases, the J end lost 3 bases, and 12 bases lay between the germline ends. In DNA form, the CDR3 reads TGTGCCAGCAGTTCGTCACGAGCTGACACTGAAGCTTTCTTT. Residues: CASSSSRADTEAFF.